This T cell receptor (beta chain) was recorded in a study of read filtering for tumor transcriptome and immune sequencing. The overall study: Among patients, some 17 were male and 14 female, aged about 40 to 90 (mean approximately 60). Under 10 patients were R-ISS I, some 16 were R-ISS II, 6 or 7 were R-ISS III. Study-wide points: RNA-seq captured clonotypes less deeply and reliably than IR-seq.

This library used roughly 370 ng RNA and molecular barcoded adaptors spanning alpha/delta and beta/gamma chains. TCRdb re-called the reads through MiXCR, storing one row per CDR3 protein. Of 120,000 or so distinct CDR3 sequences in the sample, 10% to 15% were seen once. As to this clonotype: Its cognate antigen is unknown. A read error may explain this, as a much larger clone is one base away.

The CDR3 loop spans 14 amino acids. CDR1 SGHTA and CDR2 FQGNSA come from the germline V gene. This sequence was found in a donor aged 40 or over with multiple myeloma. What was sequenced was a population of CD138-negative cells sorted from bone marrow. The chain joins TRBV7-2 to TRBJ2-1, with D perhaps TRBD1 (5 bases). CDR3 amino acids: CASSPNRLYNGQFF. CDR3 bases: TGTGCCAGCAGCCCGAACAGGCTTTACAATGGGCAGTTCTTC.